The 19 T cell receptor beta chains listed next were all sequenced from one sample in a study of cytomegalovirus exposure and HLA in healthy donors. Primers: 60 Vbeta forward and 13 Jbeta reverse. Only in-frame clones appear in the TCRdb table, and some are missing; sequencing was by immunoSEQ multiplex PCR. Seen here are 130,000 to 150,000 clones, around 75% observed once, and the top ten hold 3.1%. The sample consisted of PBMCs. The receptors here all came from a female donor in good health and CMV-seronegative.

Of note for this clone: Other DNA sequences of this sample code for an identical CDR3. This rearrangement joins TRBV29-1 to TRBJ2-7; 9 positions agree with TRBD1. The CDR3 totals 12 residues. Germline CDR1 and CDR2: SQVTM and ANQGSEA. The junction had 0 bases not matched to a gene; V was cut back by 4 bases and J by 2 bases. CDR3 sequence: CSVGQGAYEQYF. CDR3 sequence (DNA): TGCAGCGTTGGACAGGGGGCCTACGAGCAGTACTTC.

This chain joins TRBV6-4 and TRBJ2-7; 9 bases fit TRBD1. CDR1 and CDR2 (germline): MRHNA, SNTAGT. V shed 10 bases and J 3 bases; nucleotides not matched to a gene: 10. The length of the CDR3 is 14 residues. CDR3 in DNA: TGTGCCAATTTACCGGGACAGGGTGACTACGAGCAGTACTTC. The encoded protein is CANLPGQGDYEQYF.

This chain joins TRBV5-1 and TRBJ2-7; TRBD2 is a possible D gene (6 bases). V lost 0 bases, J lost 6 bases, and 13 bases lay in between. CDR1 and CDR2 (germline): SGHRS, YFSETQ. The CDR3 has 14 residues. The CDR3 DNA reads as TGCGCCAGCAGCTTGGGGGGGGTGGGGTGCGAGCAGTACTTC. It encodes CASSLGGVGCEQYF.

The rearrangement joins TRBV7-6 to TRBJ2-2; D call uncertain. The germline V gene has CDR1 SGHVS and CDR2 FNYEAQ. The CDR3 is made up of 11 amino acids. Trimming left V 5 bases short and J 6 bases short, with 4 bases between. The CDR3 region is CASSPSGELFF. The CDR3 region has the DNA TGTGCCAGCAGCCCCTCCGGGGAGCTGTTTTTT.

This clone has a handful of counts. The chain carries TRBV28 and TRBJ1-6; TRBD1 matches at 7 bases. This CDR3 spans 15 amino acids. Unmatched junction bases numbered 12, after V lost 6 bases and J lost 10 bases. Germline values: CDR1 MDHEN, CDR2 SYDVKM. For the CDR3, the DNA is TGTGCCAGCAGCTCAGACAGGGCGAGAGGGTCACCCCTCCACTTT. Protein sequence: CASSSDRARGSPLHF.

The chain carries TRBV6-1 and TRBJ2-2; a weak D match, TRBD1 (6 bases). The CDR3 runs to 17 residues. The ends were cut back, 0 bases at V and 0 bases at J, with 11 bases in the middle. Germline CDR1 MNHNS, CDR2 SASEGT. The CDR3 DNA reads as TGTGCCAGCAGTGAAGCTGGCAGGGGAGCGAACACCGGGGAGCTGTTTTTT. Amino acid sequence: CASSEAGRGANTGELFF.

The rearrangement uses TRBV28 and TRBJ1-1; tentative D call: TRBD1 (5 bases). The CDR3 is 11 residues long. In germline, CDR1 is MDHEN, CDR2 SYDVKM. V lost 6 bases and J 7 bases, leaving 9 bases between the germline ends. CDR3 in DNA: TGTGCCAGCAGCCCCCAGGGTGAAGCTTTCTTT. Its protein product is CASSPQGEAFF.

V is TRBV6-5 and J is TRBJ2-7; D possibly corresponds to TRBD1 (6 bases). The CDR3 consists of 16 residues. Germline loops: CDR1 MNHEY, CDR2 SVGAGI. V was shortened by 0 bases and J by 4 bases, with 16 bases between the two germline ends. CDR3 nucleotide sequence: TGTGCCAGCAGTTACTCGGGGACACTGTCGAAGTACGAGCAGTACTTC. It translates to CASSYSGTLSKYEQYF.

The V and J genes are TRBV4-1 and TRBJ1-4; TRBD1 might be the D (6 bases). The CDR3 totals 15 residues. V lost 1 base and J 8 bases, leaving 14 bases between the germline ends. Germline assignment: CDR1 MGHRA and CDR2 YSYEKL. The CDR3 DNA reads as TGCGCCAGCAGCCAAGCCGGGACAAGGGGCGAAAAACTGTTTTTT. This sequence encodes CASSQAGTRGEKLFF.

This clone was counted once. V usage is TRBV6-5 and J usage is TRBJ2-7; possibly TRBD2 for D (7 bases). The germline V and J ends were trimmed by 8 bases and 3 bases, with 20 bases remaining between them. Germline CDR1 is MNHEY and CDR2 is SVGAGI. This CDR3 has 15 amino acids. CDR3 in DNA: TGTGCCAGCCGCGGGGGTGGGACAAGCGGCTACGAGCAGTACTTC. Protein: CASRGGGTSGYEQYF.

This CDR3 is CASSLAGPDTQYF. CDR3 coding DNA: TGTGCCAGCAGCTTAGCGGGCCCAGATACGCAGTATTTT. The rearrangement uses TRBV7-2 and TRBJ2-3; D not resolved. Trimming pared 0 bases from V and 4 bases from J, leaving 5 bases between. CDR3 size: 13 residues. The V gene's germline CDR1 is SGHTA and CDR2 FQGNSA. The variable domain in full, completed from reference TRBV7-2 and TRBJ2-3, reads GAGVSQSPSNKVTEKGKDVELRCDPISGHTALYWYRQSLGQGLEFLIYFQGNSAPDKSGLPSDRFSAERTGGSVSTLTIQRTQQEDSAVYLCASSLAGPDTQYFGPGTRLTVL.

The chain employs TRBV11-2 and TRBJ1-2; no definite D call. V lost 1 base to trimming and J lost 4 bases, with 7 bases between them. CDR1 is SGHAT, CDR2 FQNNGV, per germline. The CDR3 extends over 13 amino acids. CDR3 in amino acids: CASSLGQIYGYTF. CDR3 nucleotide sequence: TGTGCCAGCAGCTTAGGGCAGATCTATGGCTACACCTTC. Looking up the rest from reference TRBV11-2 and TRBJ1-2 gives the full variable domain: EAGVAQSPRYKIIEKRQSVAFWCNPISGHATLYWYQQILGQGPKLLIQFQNNGVVDDSQLPKDRFSAERLKGVDSTLKIQPAKLEDSAVYLCASSLGQIYGYTFGSGTRLTVV.

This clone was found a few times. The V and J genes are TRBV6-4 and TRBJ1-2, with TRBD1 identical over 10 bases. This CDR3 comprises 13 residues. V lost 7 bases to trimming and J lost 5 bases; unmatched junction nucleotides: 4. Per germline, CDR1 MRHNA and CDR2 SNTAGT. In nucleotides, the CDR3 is TGTGCCAGCACGACAGGGGGCTTGTATGGCTACACCTTC. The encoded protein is CASTTGGLYGYTF.

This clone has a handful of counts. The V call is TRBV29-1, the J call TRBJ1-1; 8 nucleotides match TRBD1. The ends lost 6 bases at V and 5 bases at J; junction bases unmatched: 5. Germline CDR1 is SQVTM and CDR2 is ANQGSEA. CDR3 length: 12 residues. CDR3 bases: TGCAGCGTGGGCAGGGGGCTTACTGAAGCTTTCTTT. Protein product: CSVGRGLTEAFF.

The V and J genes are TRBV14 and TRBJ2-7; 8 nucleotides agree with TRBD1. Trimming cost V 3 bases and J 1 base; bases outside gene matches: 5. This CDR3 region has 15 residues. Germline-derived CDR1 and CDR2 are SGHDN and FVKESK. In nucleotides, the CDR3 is TGTGCCAGCAGCCACAGGGGGCGCGGGTCCTACGAGCAGTACTTC. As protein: CASSHRGRGSYEQYF.

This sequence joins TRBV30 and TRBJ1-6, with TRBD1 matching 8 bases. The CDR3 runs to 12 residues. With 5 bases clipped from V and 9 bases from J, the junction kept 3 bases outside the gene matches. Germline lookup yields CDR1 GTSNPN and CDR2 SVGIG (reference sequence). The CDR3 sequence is CAWDRGGSPLHF. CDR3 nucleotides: TGTGCCTGGGACAGGGGAGGTTCACCCCTCCACTTT.

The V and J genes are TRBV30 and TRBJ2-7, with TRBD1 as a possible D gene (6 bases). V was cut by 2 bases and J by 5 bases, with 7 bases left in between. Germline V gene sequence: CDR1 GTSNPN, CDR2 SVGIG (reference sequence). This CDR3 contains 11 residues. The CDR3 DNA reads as TGTGCCTGGAGTACAGGGAACGAGCAGTACTTC. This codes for CAWSTGNEQYF.

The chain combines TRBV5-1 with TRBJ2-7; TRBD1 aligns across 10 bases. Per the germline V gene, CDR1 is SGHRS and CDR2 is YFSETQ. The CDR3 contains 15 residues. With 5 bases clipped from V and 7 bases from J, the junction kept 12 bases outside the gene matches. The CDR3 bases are TGCGCCAGCAGTAATGGGAGACAGGGGGCCGGAGAGCAGTACTTC. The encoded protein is CASSNGRQGAGEQYF. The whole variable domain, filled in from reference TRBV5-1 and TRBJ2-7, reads KAGVTQTPRYLIKTRGQQVTLSCSPISGHRSVSWYQQTPGQGLQFLFEYFSETQRNKGNFPGRFSGRQFSNSRSEMNVSTLELGDSALYLCASSNGRQGAGEQYFGPGTRLTVT.

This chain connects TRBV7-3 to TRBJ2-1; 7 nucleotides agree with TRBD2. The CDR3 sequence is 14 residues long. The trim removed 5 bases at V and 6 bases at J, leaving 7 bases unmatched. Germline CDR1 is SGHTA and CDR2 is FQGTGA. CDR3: CASSPRWGGNEQFF. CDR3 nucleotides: TGTGCCAGCAGCCCGCGATGGGGGGGCAATGAGCAGTTCTTC.